The T cell receptor (beta chain) described here comes from a study of blood T cells in healthy people across ages (dated by TCRdb to the mid-2010s). For the wider study: In model experiments, roughly one uniquely barcoded TCR beta cDNA molecule per two T cells was captured by template switching. Age-related changes in TCR beta repertoire diversity were measured in the study by deep sequencing normalized with unique cDNA molecular identifiers. Four age groups were formed from the donors: young (average approximately 16 years), middle-aged (approximately 41), aged (62) and long-lived (roughly 81). The study analyzed two additional independent replicas of 1 million unique cDNA reads from the same blood draw for two donors, one aged 18 to 30 and one aged 80 or older. Findings and caveats that apply to the study as a whole: As age increased, observed TCR beta diversity per million T cells dropped in a roughly linear way, and a significant reduction was already evident by age 40. There was a strong correlation between observed TCR beta diversity and the percentage of naive T cells measured by flow cytometry. The long-lived group showed more naive CD4+ T cells, fewer expanded clones and increased TCR diversity than the aged group, suggesting age selection. Total diversity estimates from one million sequenced T cells were considered lower bounds and underestimates. Because profiling used bulk unsorted PBMCs, naive and antigen-experienced compartments could not be compared conclusively. Donor CMV infection status was unknown, potentially confounding age-related changes in expanded clonotypes.

The library relied on 5' RACE. These reads were obtained on an Illumina HiSeq 2500. A second PCR of 7 to 11 cycles was performed with a sample-barcoded 5' primer and a J-beta primer mix. A template-switch 5' adaptor carrying 12 random nucleotides introduced a unique molecular identifier onto each TCR beta cDNA molecule. Each sample yielded at least 2.5 million CDR3-containing paired-end reads. The Mint cDNA synthesis kit, primed by a TRBC-specific oligonucleotide, was used to synthesize first-strand cDNA from all RNA. All cDNA was treated with uracil-DNA glycosylase and then went through a first 18-cycle PCR with the universal primers M1SS and BC2_uni_R. The original methods were these. For normalization, 1 million high-quality reads were randomly selected from each sample, with every read carrying a distinct molecular identifier. Reads with shared molecular identifiers were discarded instead of being binned into consensus sequences. MiTCR, run with a Q25 quality threshold and the strictest error-elimination algorithm, handled CDR3 identification, clonotype clustering and error correction. A nonparametric unseen species model with Euler transformation was used to estimate lower-bound total TCR beta diversity. TCRdb trimmed the raw reads at Q25, called clones with MiXCR and kept productive beta chains. Merged by CDR3 protein, the rows form single entries marked with the most common genes and DNA. TCRdb, not the original authors, processed these V and J calls. The sample yields around 780,000 distinct CDR3 sequences; roughly 26% were counted once. Around 2.9% of the sample is taken by the ten largest.

As concerns this clonotype: This receptor's antigen is unknown. No qualities accompany the bases; no much larger clone lies one base away.

Systemically healthy Caucasian individuals from Russia, approximately 39 in total and aged roughly 6 to 100 years, were included as donors. Each donor gave ten milliliters of peripheral blood, drawn into EDTA-treated Vacutainer tubes. PBMCs were isolated by Ficoll-Paque density-gradient centrifugation, with at least 6 million obtained per sample. Total RNA was extracted from PBMCs with Trizol reagent, with at least 6 micrograms obtained per sample. Naive CD45RAhigh/CD27high T cell percentages were measured by flow cytometry on a PBMC aliquot from every donor. This sample was also put to use in a study of T cells of mothers and their children. The second paper states: Nine systemically healthy Caucasian individuals served as donors, namely three mothers together with their six children. cDNA synthesis consumed the entire amount of extracted RNA, loaded at around 1.5 ug RNA in each 15 ul reaction. In the second PCR, the M1S primer introduced both the sample barcodes and 2-4 random nucleotides. More than 8 million TCR beta CDR3 reads were obtained from each mother, and roughly 3.1 million reads were obtained from each child. In both related and unrelated pairs, thymic selection shapes the output of TCR recombination in a similar way, with inherited differences having only a minor effect. Normalized repertoire overlap was always slightly but never significantly higher in related than unrelated mother-child pairs. No persistent microchimeric T cell clones were found, with a detection sensitivity of approximately 95 clones per million clonotypes. In the study, deep NGS was used to compare the TCR beta repertoires of mothers and children, and features distinguishing related mother-child pairs from unrelated individuals were sought. Mothers averaged roughly 40 +/- 4 years of age and children averaged about 10 +/- 4 years. After adapter ligation with NEBNext reagents, the libraries were sequenced on Illumina HiSeq 2000 with 100+100 nt paired-end reads. To prevent cross-contamination, the mother and child libraries were prepared a month apart and were sequenced in separate runs. Each donor had between roughly 500,000 and 2,200,000 distinct TCR beta clonotypes identified. Naive TCR beta clonotypes were estimated from low-frequency clonotypes matched to each donor's FACS-determined naive share, without sorting.

This sequence originates from a boy younger than 18 in good health. The sequenced sample was blood.

The DNA reads as follows: TGTGCCAGCTCCAAAGATCAATCCGGGGAGCTGTTTTTT. It specifies CASSKDQSGELFF. The V and J segments used are TRBV18 and TRBJ2-2, with the D gene not clear enough to name. Via the germline V gene, CDR1 is KGHSH and CDR2 LQKENI. V is shortened by 6 bases, J by 6 bases, and the region joining them spans 11 bases. The CDR3 contains 13 residues, cysteine and phenylalanine counted. Solely the CDR3 DNA is kept, with 39 bases framed from the first base.